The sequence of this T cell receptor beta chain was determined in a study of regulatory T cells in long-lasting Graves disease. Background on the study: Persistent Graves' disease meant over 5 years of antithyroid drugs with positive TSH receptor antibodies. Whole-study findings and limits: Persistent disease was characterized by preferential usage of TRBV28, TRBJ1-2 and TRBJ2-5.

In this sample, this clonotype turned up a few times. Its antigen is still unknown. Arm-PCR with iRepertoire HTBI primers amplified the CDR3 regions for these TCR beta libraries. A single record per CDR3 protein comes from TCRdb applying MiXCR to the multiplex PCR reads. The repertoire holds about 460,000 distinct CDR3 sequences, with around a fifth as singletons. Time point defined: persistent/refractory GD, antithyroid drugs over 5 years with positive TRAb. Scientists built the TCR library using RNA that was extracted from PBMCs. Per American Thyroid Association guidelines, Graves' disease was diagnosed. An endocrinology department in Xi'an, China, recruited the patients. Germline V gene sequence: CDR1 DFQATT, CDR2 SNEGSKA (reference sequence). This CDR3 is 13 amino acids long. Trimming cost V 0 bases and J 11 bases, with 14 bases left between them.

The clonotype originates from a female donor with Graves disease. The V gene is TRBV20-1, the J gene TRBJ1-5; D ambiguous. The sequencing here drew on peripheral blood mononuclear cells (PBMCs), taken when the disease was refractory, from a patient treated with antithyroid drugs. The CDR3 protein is CSARDRFFGTQHF. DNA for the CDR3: TGCAGTGCTAGAGACAGGTTTTTCGGGACCCAGCATTTT.